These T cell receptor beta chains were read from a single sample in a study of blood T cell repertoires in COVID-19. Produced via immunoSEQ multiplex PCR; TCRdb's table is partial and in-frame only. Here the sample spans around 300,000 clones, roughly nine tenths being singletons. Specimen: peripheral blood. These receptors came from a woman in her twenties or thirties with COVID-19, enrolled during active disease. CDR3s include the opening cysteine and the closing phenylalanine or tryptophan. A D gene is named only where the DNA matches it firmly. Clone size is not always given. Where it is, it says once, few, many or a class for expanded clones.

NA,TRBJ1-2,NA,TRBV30,CAWSVRGRDYGYTF,TGTGCCTGGAGTGTACGAGGCAGGGACTATGGCTACACCTTC
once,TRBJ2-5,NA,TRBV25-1,CASSVQEGLETQYF,TGTGCCAGCAGTGTCCAGGAGGGCTTGGAGACCCAGTACTTC
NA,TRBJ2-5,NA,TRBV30,CAWSDSPSGETQYF,TGTGCCTGGAGTGACTCGCCCTCCGGGGAGACCCAGTACTTC
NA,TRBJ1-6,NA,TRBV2,CASSATGHSNSPLHF,TGTGCCAGCAGTGCCACGGGACATTCGAATTCACCCCTCCACTTT
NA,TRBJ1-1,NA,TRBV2,CASSEALKRSNTEAFF,TGTGCCAGCAGTGAAGCGTTGAAACGGTCAAACACTGAAGCTTTCTTT
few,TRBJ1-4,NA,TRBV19,CASSPQGAREKLFF,TGTGCCAGTAGTCCTCAGGGCGCTAGGGAAAAACTGTTTTTT
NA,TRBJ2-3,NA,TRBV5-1,CASKRGGSTDTQYF,TGCGCCAGCAAAAGGGGAGGAAGCACAGATACGCAGTATTTT
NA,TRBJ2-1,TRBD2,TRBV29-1,CSVKTSGNEQFF,TGCAGCGTTAAGACTAGCGGGAATGAGCAGTTCTTC
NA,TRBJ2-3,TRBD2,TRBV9,CASSVGLAGGLTDTQYF,TGTGCCAGCAGCGTAGGATTAGCGGGAGGTCTCACAGATACGCAGTATTTT
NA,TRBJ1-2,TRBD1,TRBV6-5,CANSRGPGYTF,TGTGCCAACTCCAGGGGGCCTGGCTACACCTTC
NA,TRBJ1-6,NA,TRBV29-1,CSVAEQGGSPLHF,TGCAGCGTTGCGGAACAGGGTGGTTCACCCCTCCACTTT
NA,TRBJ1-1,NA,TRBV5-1,CASSLGLAGLYTEAFF,TGCGCCAGCAGCTTGGGGCTCGCAGGGTTGTATACTGAAGCTTTCTTT
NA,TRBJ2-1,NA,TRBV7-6,CASSLEQGAYNEQFF,TGTGCCAGCAGCTTAGAACAGGGAGCCTACAATGAGCAGTTCTTC
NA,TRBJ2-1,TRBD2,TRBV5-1,CASSATSGNTYNEQFF,TGCGCCAGCAGCGCGACTAGCGGGAATACCTACAATGAGCAGTTCTTC
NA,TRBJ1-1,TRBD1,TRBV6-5,CASSRQGKNTEAFF,TGTGCCAGCAGTCGACAGGGCAAGAACACTGAAGCTTTCTTT
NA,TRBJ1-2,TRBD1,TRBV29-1,CSGWDRGYGYTF,TGCAGCGGATGGGACAGGGGATACGGCTACACCTTC
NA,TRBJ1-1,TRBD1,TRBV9,CASSATGFGTEAFF,TGTGCCAGCAGCGCGACAGGGTTTGGCACTGAAGCTTTCTTT
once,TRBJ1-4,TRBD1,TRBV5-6,CASSSSPLGTGGTNEKLFF,TGTGCCAGCAGCTCTTCGCCCTTGGGGACAGGGGGCACTAATGAAAAACTGTTTTTT
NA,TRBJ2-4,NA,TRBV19,CASTDGVAKNIQYF,TGTGCCAGCACGGACGGGGTGGCCAAAAACATTCAGTACTTC
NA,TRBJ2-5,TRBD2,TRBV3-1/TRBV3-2,CASSQRTSGGGGTQYF,TGTGCCAGCAGCCAAAGGACTAGCGGGGGGGGCGGGACCCAGTACTTC
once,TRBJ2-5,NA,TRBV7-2,CASSLDGPVRETQYF,TGTGCCAGCAGCTTAGATGGCCCGGTGAGGGAGACCCAGTACTTC
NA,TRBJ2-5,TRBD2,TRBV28,CASTSTSGFVTQYF,TGTGCCAGCACGTCGACTAGCGGGTTCGTGACCCAGTACTTC
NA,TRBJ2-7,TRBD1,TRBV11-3,CASSLGPMTGINEQYF,TGTGCCAGCAGCTTAGGCCCAATGACAGGGATCAACGAGCAGTACTTC
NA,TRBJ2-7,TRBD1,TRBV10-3,CAIRVPGQGSYEQYF,TGTGCCATCAGAGTCCCGGGACAGGGCTCCTACGAGCAGTACTTC
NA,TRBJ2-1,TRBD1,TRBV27,CASSLSVGTGIYNEQFF,TGTGCCAGCAGTTTATCGGTCGGGACAGGGATCTACAATGAGCAGTTCTTC
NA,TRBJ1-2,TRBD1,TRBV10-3,CAISVQGGDGYTF,TGTGCCATCAGTGTGCAGGGGGGAGATGGCTACACCTTC
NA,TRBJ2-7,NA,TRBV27,CASSPAGTHYEQYF,TGTGCCAGCAGCCCAGCCGGGACACACTACGAGCAGTACTTC
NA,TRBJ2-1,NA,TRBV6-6,CASSSRDYNEQFF,TGTGCCAGCAGTTCCCGGGACTACAATGAGCAGTTCTTC
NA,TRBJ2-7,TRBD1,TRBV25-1,CASRGWGQAYEQYF,TGTGCCAGCAGGGGCTGGGGACAGGCCTACGAGCAGTACTTC
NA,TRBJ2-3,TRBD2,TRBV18,CASSPGTSVDTQYF,TGTGCCAGCTCACCTGGGACTAGCGTAGATACGCAGTATTTT
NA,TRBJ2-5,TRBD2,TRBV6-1,CASSESSYSGRYGETQYF,TGTGCCAGCAGTGAAAGCTCATATAGCGGGAGGTATGGAGAGACCCAGTACTTC
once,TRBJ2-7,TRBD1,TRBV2,CASSGQTGIGHEQYF,TGTGCCAGCTCTGGTCAGACAGGGATTGGGCACGAGCAGTACTTC
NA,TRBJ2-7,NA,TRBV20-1,CSAREQAEMYF,TGCAGTGCCCGAGAGCAGGCCGAGATGTACTTC
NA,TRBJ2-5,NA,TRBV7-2,CASSTTGSGTQYF,TGTGCCAGCAGCACTACAGGGAGCGGCACCCAGTACTTC
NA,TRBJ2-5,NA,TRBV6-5,CASQGSEETQYF,TGTGCCTCCCAGGGGTCGGAAGAGACCCAGTACTTC
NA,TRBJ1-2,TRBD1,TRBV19,CASSTGGNYGYTF,TGTGCCAGTAGTACAGGGGGCAACTATGGCTACACCTTC
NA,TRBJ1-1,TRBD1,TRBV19,CASSRQGLMNTEAFF,TGTGCCAGTAGTCGACAGGGCCTCATGAACACTGAAGCTTTCTTT
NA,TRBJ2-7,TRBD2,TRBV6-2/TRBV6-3,CASSTGLGFYEQYF,TGTGCCAGCAGTACGGGACTAGGGTTCTACGAGCAGTACTTC
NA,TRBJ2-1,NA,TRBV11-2,CASSLDPVSSYNEQFF,TGTGCCAGCAGCTTAGATCCGGTAAGCTCCTACAATGAGCAGTTCTTC
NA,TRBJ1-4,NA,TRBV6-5,CASGGSGYEKLFF,TGTGCCAGCGGGGGGAGTGGTTATGAAAAACTGTTTTTT
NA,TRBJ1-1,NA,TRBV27,CASSFHRDTEAFF,TGTGCCAGCAGTTTTCACAGGGACACTGAAGCTTTCTTT
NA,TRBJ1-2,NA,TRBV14,CASSQEAQGQIYGYTF,TGTGCCAGCAGCCAAGAGGCCCAGGGGCAGATATATGGCTACACCTTC
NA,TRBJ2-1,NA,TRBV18,CASSPSHRTTFNEQFF,TGTGCCAGCTCACCATCACATCGTACTACCTTCAATGAGCAGTTCTTC
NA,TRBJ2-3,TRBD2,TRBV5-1,CASSLVAGASTDTQYF,TGCGCCAGCAGCTTGGTAGCGGGGGCGAGCACAGATACGCAGTATTTT
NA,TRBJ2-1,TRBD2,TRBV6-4,CASRNHSGTRYNEQFF,TGTGCCAGCAGAAACCACTCCGGGACTAGATACAATGAGCAGTTCTTC
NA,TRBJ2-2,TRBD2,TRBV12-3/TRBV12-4,CASRAGDAGELFF,TGTGCCAGCAGAGCGGGAGATGCCGGGGAGCTGTTTTTT
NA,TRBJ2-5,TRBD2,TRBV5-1,CASSLETSGSETQYF,TGCGCCAGCAGCTTGGAAACTAGCGGGAGTGAGACCCAGTACTTC
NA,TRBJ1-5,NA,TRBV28,CASSFSPPGGNQPQHF,TGTGCCAGCAGTTTCTCCCCCCCAGGGGGCAATCAGCCCCAGCATTTT
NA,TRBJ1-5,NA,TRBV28,CASRTGQYSNQPQHF,TGTGCCAGCAGAACCGGACAGTATAGCAATCAGCCCCAGCATTTT
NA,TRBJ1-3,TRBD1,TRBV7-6,CASSLVGTGVNGNTIYF,TGTGCCAGCAGCTTAGTGGGGACAGGGGTTAACGGAAACACCATATATTTT
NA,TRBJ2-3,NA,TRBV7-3,CASSQGHSTDTQYF,TGTGCCAGCAGCCAGGGACACAGCACAGATACGCAGTATTTT
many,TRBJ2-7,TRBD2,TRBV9,CASSVAGTSYEQYF,TGTGCCAGCAGCGTAGCTGGGACTAGCTACGAGCAGTACTTC
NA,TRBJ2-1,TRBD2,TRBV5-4,CASSPTSGSYNEQFF,TGTGCCAGCAGCCCGACTAGCGGGAGCTACAATGAGCAGTTCTTC
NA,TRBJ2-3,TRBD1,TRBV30,CAWHDRVTLTSTDTQYF,TGTGCCTGGCACGACAGGGTGACCCTCACAAGCACAGATACGCAGTATTTT
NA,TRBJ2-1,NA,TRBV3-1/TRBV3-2,CASSPDGARGEQFF,TGTGCCAGCAGCCCCGATGGGGCGCGGGGTGAGCAGTTCTTC